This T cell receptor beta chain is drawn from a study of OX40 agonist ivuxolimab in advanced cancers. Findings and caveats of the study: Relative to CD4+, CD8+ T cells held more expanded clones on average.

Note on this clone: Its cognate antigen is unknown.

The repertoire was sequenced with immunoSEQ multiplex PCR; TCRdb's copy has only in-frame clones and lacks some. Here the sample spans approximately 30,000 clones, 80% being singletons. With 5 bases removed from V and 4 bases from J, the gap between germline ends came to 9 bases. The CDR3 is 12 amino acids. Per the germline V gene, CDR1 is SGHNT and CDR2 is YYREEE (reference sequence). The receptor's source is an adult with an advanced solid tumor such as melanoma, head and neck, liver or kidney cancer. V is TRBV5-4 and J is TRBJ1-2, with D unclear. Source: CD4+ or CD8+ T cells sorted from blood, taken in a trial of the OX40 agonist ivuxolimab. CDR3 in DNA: TGTGCCAGCAGTGAAATTCGCTATGGCTACACCTTC. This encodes CASSEIRYGYTF.